A single sample is the source of the 9 T cell receptor beta chains below, sequenced in a study of early T cells in non-severe SARS-CoV-2 infection. Each CDR3 protein is one row after TCRdb ran MiXCR on the 5' RACE reads. The repertoire includes about 40,000 distinct CDR3 sequences, 5.8% of them detected once, and 20% to 30% sits in the top ten. What was sequenced was whole blood. The receptors were sampled from an adult who was a healthcare worker with PCR-confirmed SARS-CoV-2 infection or an uninfected control (not recorded which).

This clonotype was seen ten or more times. The V gene is TRBV12-3 or TRBV12-4, the J gene TRBJ2-5; a possible D gene is TRBD2 (5 bases). Trimming pared 8 bases from V and 4 bases from J, leaving 11 bases between. The CDR3 covers 12 residues. The chain's CDR3 is CASARGRETQYF. The DNA for the CDR3 is TGTGCCAGCGCCCGCGGGCGAGAGACCCAGTACTTC.

This clonotype was counted many times. The chain couples TRBV3-1 to TRBJ2-1; 7 positions match TRBD2. Germline-derived CDR1 and CDR2 are LGHDT and YNNKEL (reference sequence). J lost 0 bases, V lost 2 bases, and 1 base had no gene match. The CDR3 is 15 amino acids. The CDR3 is CASSQRGGSYNEQFF. CDR3 nucleotides: TGTGCCAGCAGCCAACGCGGGGGCTCCTACAATGAGCAGTTCTTC.

This clonotype was detected many times. The chain combines TRBV4-1 with TRBJ1-5, with D possibly TRBD1 on 6 matching bases. The CDR3 extends over 13 amino acids. Germline loops: CDR1 MGHRA, CDR2 YSYEKL. Trimming took off 1 base at V and 6 bases at J, with 7 bases between the two ends. This chain's CDR3 is CASSQGTAQPQHF. CDR3 nucleotides: TGCGCCAGCAGCCAAGGGACAGCTCAGCCCCAGCATTTT.

Many counts were recorded for this clonotype. The rearrangement joins TRBV6-5 to TRBJ2-3, with D possibly matching TRBD1 (5 bases). Trimming removed 0 bases at V and 6 bases at J, with 16 bases between. CDR1 and CDR2 from the germline V gene are MNHEY and SVGAGI. The CDR3 is made up of 16 amino acids. This CDR3 reads CASSYSRSQGRDTQYF. DNA for the CDR3: TGTGCCAGCAGTTACTCGAGGTCCCAGGGTAGGGATACGCAGTATTTT.

V and J are TRBV9 and TRBJ2-3; D is uncertain. This CDR3 comprises 13 residues. CDR1 SGDLS and CDR2 YYNGEE come from the germline V gene. V shed 3 bases and J shed 0 bases, with 5 bases lying between them. The CDR3 region is CASSEFSTDTQYF. The CDR3 DNA follows: TGTGCCAGCAGCGAGTTTAGCACAGATACGCAGTATTTT.

The genes are TRBV28 and TRBJ2-7, with no clear D. Germline V gene data show CDR1 as MDHEN and CDR2 as SYDVKM. Between the trimmed V and J ends, which lost 3 bases and 5 bases, there was a span of 14 bases. The CDR3 consists of 14 residues. CDR3 region: CASSFDPLADEQYF. CDR3 coding DNA: TGTGCCAGCAGTTTCGACCCCCTGGCGGACGAGCAGTACTTC.

This clonotype has at least ten counts. The chain recombines TRBV12-3 or TRBV12-4 with TRBJ2-7; no definite D call. V lost 2 bases to trimming and J lost 3 bases, with 11 bases between them. The CDR3 sequence is 14 residues long. CDR3 residues: CASSLLDPLYEQYF. The CDR3 DNA sequence: TGTGCCAGCAGTTTACTTGACCCTCTCTACGAGCAGTACTTC.

This clonotype was seen only a few times. The V call is TRBV20-1, the J call TRBJ2-1, with a tentative D call TRBD2 (5 bases). Germline CDR1 and CDR2: DFQATT and SNEGSKA (reference sequence). This CDR3 has 13 residues. Trimming took off 1 base at V and 6 bases at J, with 10 bases between the two ends. The CDR3 is CSARAGGGNEQFF. CDR3 in DNA: TGCAGTGCTAGAGCCGGAGGAGGCAATGAGCAGTTCTTC.

This clonotype was picked up a small number of times. J is TRBJ1-4 and V is TRBV12-3 or TRBV12-4, with D maybe TRBD1 (6 bases). V was trimmed by 3 bases and J by 6 bases, leaving 14 bases between them. The CDR3 is 15 residues long. The DNA of the CDR3 is TGTGCCAGCAGTTTTGGAGGGGGGCGGTATGAAAAACTGTTTTTT. Translated, it gives CASSFGGGRYEKLFF.